One and the same sample provided the 26 T cell receptor beta chains below, sequenced in a study of spatial heterogeneity in lung cancer. TCRdb called the 5' RACE reads again in MiXCR, with one record for every CDR3 protein. The sample lists around 10,000 distinct CDR3 sequences; 20% to 25% were seen once. The time point denotes: blood at routine non-recurrence follow-up after resection. The sequencing used PBMCs, collected at follow-up. These receptors were taken from a male donor with early-stage non-small cell lung cancer.

The rearrangement uses TRBV7-2 and TRBJ2-7, with 7 nucleotides matching TRBD2. The CDR3 extends over 15 amino acids. The V and J ends lost 5 bases and 1 base, in that order; junction bases with no gene match: 8. Per germline, CDR1 SGHTA and CDR2 FQGNSA. This CDR3 is CASSKWREPSYEQYF. CDR3 nucleotides: TGTGCCAGCAGCAAATGGCGGGAGCCGTCCTACGAGCAGTACTTC.

Many counts were recorded for this clonotype. V and J are TRBV28 and TRBJ1-1; no firm D call. Trimming stripped 3 bases from V and 3 bases from J, with 5 bases between. The CDR3 runs 12 residues. CDR1 MDHEN and CDR2 SYDVKM come from the germline V gene. As DNA, the CDR3 is TGTGCCAGCAGTTTGGGGTACACTGAAGCTTTCTTT. This sequence encodes CASSLGYTEAFF.

This clonotype was detected many times. The J gene is TRBJ2-7, the V gene TRBV28; TRBD2 agrees at 8 bases. The CDR3 extends over 18 amino acids. Per germline, CDR1 MDHEN and CDR2 SYDVKM. The V gene end was trimmed by 3 bases and the J gene end by 1 base; junction bases not matched to a gene: 14. CDR3 DNA: TGTGCCAGCAGTTTCCTTGGTAGCGGGATTATCAGTTCCTACGAGCAGTACTTC. This translates into CASSFLGSGIISSYEQYF.

This clonotype was seen ten or more times. This chain links TRBV5-1 with TRBJ2-1; 9 nucleotides agree with TRBD2. In germline, CDR1 is SGHRS, CDR2 YFSETQ. The CDR3 is 15 residues long. The V gene end was trimmed by 4 bases and the J gene end by 5 bases; junction bases not matched to a gene: 7. The CDR3 is CASSPRASGDNEQFF. The DNA for the CDR3 is TGCGCCAGCAGCCCCCGGGCTAGCGGGGACAATGAGCAGTTCTTC.

This clonotype is medium-sized by share. This chain uses TRBV9 with TRBJ2-1; unclear D gene. The V gene lost 3 bases and the J gene lost 9 bases, with 19 bases spanning the gap. Germline lookup yields CDR1 SGDLS and CDR2 YYNGEE. The CDR3 extends over 15 amino acids. CDR3 sequence reads: CASSGSTLGSGEQFF. Here the CDR3 DNA reads TGTGCCAGCAGCGGTTCGACCTTGGGTTCGGGTGAGCAGTTCTTC.

This clonotype was observed a few times. The J gene is TRBJ2-3, the V gene TRBV18, with TRBD1 as a possible D gene (5 bases). The CDR3 consists of 12 residues. The germline V gene has CDR1 KGHSH and CDR2 LQKENI. Trimming removed 2 bases at V and 14 bases at J, with 14 bases between. In nucleotides, the CDR3 is TGTGCCAGCTCACCAGATTCTCAGGGTTCGTATTTT. This encodes CASSPDSQGSYF.

This clonotype has ten or more counts. This chain joins TRBV2 and TRBJ2-1; no definite D call. V was pared by 5 bases and J by 0 bases, with 11 bases between. This CDR3 has 15 amino acids. From germline, CDR1 is SNHLY and CDR2 FYNNEI. The CDR3 nucleotides read TGTGCCAGCAGTAGGATCCCGACCTCCTACAATGAGCAGTTCTTC. This encodes CASSRIPTSYNEQFF. Full variable domain (rest looked up from reference TRBV2 and TRBJ2-1): EPEVTQTPSHQVTQMGQEVILRCVPISNHLYFYWYRQILGQKVEFLVSFYNNEISEKSEIFDDQFSVERPDGSNFTLKIRSTKLEDSAMYFCASSRIPTSYNEQFFGPGTRLTVL.

This clonotype was counted many times. This chain joins TRBV6-5 and TRBJ1-5, with D tentatively TRBD1 (5 bases). Germline CDR1 reads MNHEY; CDR2 reads SVGAGI. V dropped 0 bases and J dropped 3 bases, with 12 bases sitting between them. The CDR3 spans 16 residues. CDR3 DNA sequence: TGTGCCAGCAGTTACTCGGGGGAATTCACCAATCAGCCCCAGCATTTT. It yields the protein CASSYSGEFTNQPQHF.

This clonotype is medium-sized in the sample. The rearrangement uses TRBV7-2 and TRBJ2-1; no firm D call. Germline loops: CDR1 SGHTA, CDR2 FQGNSA. The V and J ends lost 1 base and 1 base respectively, with 8 bases between them. There are 15 residues in the CDR3. The CDR3 protein is CASSLDLGSYNEQFF. CDR3 sequence (DNA): TGTGCCAGCAGCTTAGACCTGGGGTCCTACAATGAGCAGTTCTTC.

This clonotype has only a few counts. The genes are TRBV23-1 and TRBJ2-6, with D perhaps given as TRBD1 or TRBD2 (6 bases each). TRBV23-1 counts as an open reading frame of uncertain function. V gave up 7 bases and J gave up 2 bases, with 12 bases separating them. This CDR3 region has 15 residues. The CDR3 DNA follows: TGCGCCAGCACCCCAAGGGGGGCTGGGGCCAACGTCCTGACTTTC. Translated, it gives CASTPRGAGANVLTF.

This clonotype has a count of ten or more. The chain joins TRBV7-9 to TRBJ2-1, with TRBD2 identical over 7 bases. CDR3 length equals 14 residues. V shed 3 bases, J shed 4 bases, and the junction held 3 bases outside the gene matches. Germline V gene data show CDR1 as SEHNR and CDR2 as FQNEAQ (reference sequence). Written as DNA, the CDR3 is TGTGCCAGCAGCTTGACGCGGGAGTACAATGAGCAGTTCTTC. Translated: CASSLTREYNEQFF.

This clonotype is deemed medium-sized. The chain links TRBV4-1 to TRBJ2-1; a weak D match, TRBD1 (5 bases). This CDR3 spans 16 amino acids. Germline-derived CDR1 and CDR2 are MGHRA and YSYEKL. Trimming cost V 1 base and J 1 base, with 11 bases left between them. This CDR3 is CASSQGVGASYNEQFF. The CDR3 bases are TGCGCCAGCAGCCAAGGGGTAGGGGCGTCCTACAATGAGCAGTTCTTC.

This chain joins TRBV6-1 and TRBJ1-2; TRBD1 matches at 7 bases. The CDR3 runs 14 residues. Germline lookup yields CDR1 MNHNS and CDR2 SASEGT. The V and J ends lost 7 bases and 1 base, in that order; junction bases with no gene match: 6. In nucleotides, the CDR3 is TGTGCCAGCACAAGGACAGGACTTAACTATGGCTACACCTTC. Encoded protein: CASTRTGLNYGYTF.

This clonotype was picked up one time. The J gene is TRBJ1-3, the V gene TRBV6-1, with 7 bases fitting TRBD1. Germline lookup yields CDR1 MNHNS and CDR2 SASEGT. The CDR3 has 15 amino acids. V dropped 8 bases and J dropped 0; count of bases not matched to a gene: 7. The CDR3: CASSGQSLSGNTIYF. CDR3 nucleotide sequence: TGTGCCAGCTCGGGACAGTCCCTCTCTGGAAACACCATATATTTT.

There are many counts of this clonotype. The V call is TRBV11-2, the J call TRBJ2-3, with a weak D call TRBD2 (6 bases). The V gene's germline CDR1 is SGHAT and CDR2 FQNNGV. The CDR3 is 16 residues long. The V gene lost 5 bases and the J gene lost 10 bases, with 25 bases spanning the gap. The CDR3 loop reads CASSRITTGTSGAQYF. In DNA form, the CDR3 reads TGTGCCAGCAGCCGCATTACCACCGGGACCTCGGGGGCGCAGTATTTT.

This clonotype was counted ten times or more. The CDR3 reads CASSQSTRGTSGYNEQFF. DNA for the CDR3: TGCGCCAGCAGTCAAAGTACGCGCGGGACTAGCGGCTACAATGAGCAGTTCTTC. V is TRBV23-1 and J is TRBJ2-1; 11 positions match TRBD2. TRBV23-1 is flagged as an ORF with uncertain function. J gave up 3 bases and V 2 bases, and 9 bases lay outside the gene matches. The CDR3 sequence is 18 residues long.

This clonotype qualifies as medium-sized. This chain connects TRBV7-3 to TRBJ1-1; D is undetermined. This CDR3 region has 16 residues. The V and J ends lost 5 bases and 0 bases respectively, with 16 bases between them. CDR1 is SGHTA and CDR2 is FQGTGA in the germline V gene. This CDR3 is CASSPLGVSMNTEAFF. DNA of the CDR3: TGTGCCAGCAGCCCCCTAGGAGTGAGCATGAACACTGAAGCTTTCTTT.

This clonotype has at least ten counts. The chain carries TRBV28 and TRBJ2-5, with unresolved D. V was cut by 1 base and J by 5 bases, with 5 bases left in between. Germline V gives CDR1 MDHEN, CDR2 SYDVKM. The CDR3 sequence is 12 residues long. CDR3 loop: CASSLLSETQYF. CDR3 nucleotide sequence: TGTGCCAGCAGTTTATTGAGTGAGACCCAGTACTTC.

This chain links TRBV7-2 with TRBJ1-6, with TRBD1 as a possible D gene (6 bases). Per germline, CDR1 SGHTA and CDR2 FQGNSA. The CDR3 runs 16 residues. V was clipped by 5 bases and J by 9 bases, with 20 bases between them. CDR3 nucleotides: TGTGCCAGCAGCCGTTCTAGGGCAGGGGTATTTTCACCCCTCCACTTT. Protein: CASSRSRAGVFSPLHF. Full variable domain (rest looked up from reference TRBV7-2 and TRBJ1-6): GAGVSQSPSNKVTEKGKDVELRCDPISGHTALYWYRQSLGQGLEFLIYFQGNSAPDKSGLPSDRFSAERTGGSVSTLTIQRTQQEDSAVYLCASSRSRAGVFSPLHFGNGTRLTVT.

This clonotype was recorded many times. The CDR3 reads CASSGQGLLAKNIQYF. As DNA, the CDR3 is TGTGCCAGCTCCGGACAGGGACTTTTGGCCAAAAACATTCAGTACTTC. This chain links TRBV18 with TRBJ2-4; 8 bases are a match to TRBD1. Trimming at V came to 6 bases and at J to 1 base, leaving 8 bases not matched to a gene. The CDR3 sequence is 16 residues long. Germline CDR1 KGHSH, CDR2 LQKENI.

The CDR3 bases are TGTGCCAGCAGTTCCACTGGGGCAGGGGACTACGAGCAGTACTTC. Protein: CASSSTGAGDYEQYF. The V call is TRBV27, the J call TRBJ2-7; TRBD1 might be the D (6 bases). The germline CDR1 and CDR2 sequences are MNHEY and SMNVEV (reference sequence). V was clipped by 4 bases and J by 3 bases, with 16 bases between them. The CDR3 loop spans 15 amino acids.

This clonotype showed up many times. The chain recombines TRBV7-9 with TRBJ1-3, with D possibly being TRBD1 (6 bases). This CDR3 has 15 amino acids. Germline assignment: CDR1 SEHNR and CDR2 FQNEAQ (reference sequence). Trimming stripped 5 bases from V and 6 bases from J, with 17 bases between. The CDR3 coding sequence is TGTGCCAGCAGCCCCCCAAGACAGGCATCAAACACCATATATTTT. This translates into CASSPPRQASNTIYF.

The V gene is TRBV12-3 or TRBV12-4, the J gene TRBJ1-5; possible D gene TRBD1, 5 bases. The CDR3 length is 13 residues. The V gene lost 3 bases and the J gene lost 4 bases, with 7 bases spanning the gap. The CDR3 loop reads CASSFGGNQPQHF. CDR3 sequence (DNA): TGTGCCAGCAGTTTTGGGGGAAATCAGCCCCAGCATTTT.

This clonotype was observed at least ten times. J is TRBJ2-5 and V is TRBV7-6; 7 nucleotides agree with TRBD2. CDR1 is SGHVS, CDR2 FNYEAQ, per germline. Trimming took 5 bases from V and 5 from J; bases not matched to a gene: 5. CDR3 size: 13 residues. CDR3 amino acids: CASSPSGLETQYF. The CDR3 nucleotides are TGTGCCAGCAGCCCTAGCGGCTTGGAGACCCAGTACTTC.

This clonotype was recorded a few times. The chain employs TRBV29-1 and TRBJ2-1, with D perhaps given as TRBD1 or TRBD2 (5 bases each). Trimming took 4 bases from V and 14 from J, leaving 15 bases between them. Germline CDR1 reads SQVTM; CDR2 reads ANQGSEA. The CDR3 totals 11 residues. CDR3: CSVARGPAEFF. The CDR3 coding sequence is TGCAGCGTTGCCCGGGGACCCGCGGAGTTCTTC.

This clonotype counts as medium-sized. The chain has TRBV28 and TRBJ2-1; maybe TRBD2 (5 bases). V shed 5 bases and J shed 4 bases, with 9 bases lying between them. The CDR3 extends over 13 amino acids. Germline CDR1 and CDR2: MDHEN and SYDVKM. The CDR3 nucleotides read TGTGCCAGCAGTAGAGGGAGTTACAATGAGCAGTTCTTC. This translates into CASSRGSYNEQFF.